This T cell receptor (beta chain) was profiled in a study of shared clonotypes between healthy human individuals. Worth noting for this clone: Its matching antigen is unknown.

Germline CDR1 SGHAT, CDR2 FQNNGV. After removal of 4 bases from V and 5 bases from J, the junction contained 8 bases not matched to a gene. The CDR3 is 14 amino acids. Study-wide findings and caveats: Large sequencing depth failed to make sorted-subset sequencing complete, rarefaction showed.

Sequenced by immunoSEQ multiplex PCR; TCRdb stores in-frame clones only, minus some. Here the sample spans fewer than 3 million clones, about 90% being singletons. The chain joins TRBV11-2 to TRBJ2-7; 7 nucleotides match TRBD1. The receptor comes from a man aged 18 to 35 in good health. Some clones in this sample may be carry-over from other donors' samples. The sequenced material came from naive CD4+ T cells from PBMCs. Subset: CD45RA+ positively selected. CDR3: CASSSIQGKNEQYF. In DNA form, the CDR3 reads TGTGCCAGCAGCTCAATACAGGGGAAGAACGAGCAGTACTTC.